The clone carrying this T cell receptor (beta chain) was seen more than once but under ten times. Its target is not known. The data were taken from a study of identical twins. Points from the study as a whole: The study found that models underestimated out-of-frame TCR alpha sharing in monozygotic twins.

Deletions cut 2 bases from V and 2 bases from J, with 12 bases between. The germline gives CDR1 DFQATT, CDR2 SNEGSKA (reference sequence). The length of the CDR3 is 14 residues. A universal primer binding site was introduced by template switching. The final cDNA contained unique molecular identifiers. TCRdb reprocessed the 5' RACE reads via MiXCR and lists one record per CDR3 protein. The repertoire holds approximately 890,000 distinct CDR3 sequences, with approximately 13% as singletons. These data also featured in a second study, about yellow fever vaccine responses in identical twins. Per that study: Twins' T cell vaccine responses reportedly looked partly convergent, partly personalized.

The sequence derives from a young woman in good health. This chain connects TRBV20-1 to TRBJ1-2; the D gene is possibly TRBD1 (5 bases). The sample taken for sequencing was PBMCs. The CDR3 loop is CSARTTVLNYGYTF. The CDR3 coding sequence is TGCAGTGCTAGAACGACAGTCCTCAACTATGGCTACACCTTC.